This TCR beta chain derives from a study of human CD8 memory T cell subsets. Phenotypically, stem-like memory CD8+ T cells (TSTEM) were characterized as CCR7+ PD-1- TIGIT-. UMI-labeled 5' RACE was used, and it produced the TCR beta libraries. From the 5' RACE reads, TCRdb lists one entry per CDR3 protein and no DNA. The sample holds some 9,300 distinct CDR3 sequences. The germline gives CDR1 LNHNV, CDR2 YYDKDF (reference sequence). This CDR3 has 13 amino acids. Sequencing was done on a sample of CD8+ stem-like memory T cells (TSCM and TCM) sorted from PBMCs. The subset: stem-like memory CD8 T cells (TSTEM), CCR7+ PD-1- TIGIT-. This TCR came from a human donor in good health. The chain uses TRBV15 and TRBJ2-3; absent DNA, TCRdb's TRBD1 call cannot be checked. The CDR3 here is CATSSTGVDTQYF.